This TCR beta chain is from a study of blood T cell repertoires in COVID-19. Study in general: Some COVID-19 samples were acute and others convalescent; all came from the United States, Italy and Spain.

The repertoire was sequenced with immunoSEQ multiplex PCR; TCRdb's copy has only in-frame clones and lacks some. The sample yields 250,000 to 350,000 clones, 85% to 90% seen once. Trimming took off 10 bases at V and 2 bases at J, with 11 bases between the two ends. The CDR3 is 12 residues long. Looked up from germline, CDR1 is LNHDA and CDR2 is SQIVND (reference sequence). The sequenced sample consisted of peripheral blood. The chain links TRBV19 to TRBJ1-2; D perhaps matches TRBD1 (5 bases). The receptor was isolated from a woman in her thirties with COVID-19, enrolled during active disease. Here the CDR3 DNA reads TGTGCCATTTGGGGCAGGAACTATGGCTACACCTTC. Translated: CAIWGRNYGYTF.